There are a few counts of the clone carrying this T cell receptor (beta chain). Its target is unknown. Mismatch with germline at one junction end may stem from a read error. This specimen comes from a study of beta chain features in type 1 diabetes. Whole-study findings and limits: Moderately but significantly shorter TCRB CDR3s were found in Type 1 diabetes patients in all four CD4+ subsets. Relative to healthy donors, patients appeared to have naive, central memory and Treg TCRB repertoires that were more similar.

Reverse transcription of all isolated RNA meant that expressed TCRB transcripts were sequenced. TCRdb's copy holds only in-frame clones and misses some; the assay was immunoSEQ multiplex PCR. The sample holds 600,000 to 650,000 clones; around 16% are singletons and the top ten take roughly 0.098%. The length of the CDR3 is 13 residues. Per the germline V gene, CDR1 is SSHAT and CDR2 is FNYEAQ (reference sequence). Naive, central memory, regulatory and stem cell-like memory cells within the CD4+ compartment were sorted using CD45RO/CCR7/CD25/CD127/CD95/CD27. The material sequenced was naive CD4+ T cells from blood. V and J are TRBV7-7 and TRBJ2-2, with TRBD1 identical over 8 bases. This receptor was obtained from a man younger than 35 in good health. The CDR3 reads CASSSDRARELFF. CDR3 nucleotide sequence: TGTGCTAGCAGCTCGGACAGGGCCAGGGAGCTGTTTTTT.